The 19 T cell receptor beta chains given below trace back to one sample, sequenced in a study of liver allograft versus peripheral blood T cells. Overall study context: Comparative analysis was performed on T cell receptor repertoires from transplanted livers and from recipients' peripheral blood.

MiXCR was run by TCRdb on the reads, yielding one entry per CDR3 protein. The table records thousands of distinct CDR3 sequences, approximately 14% of them present only once. The receptors here all came from a human patient who had a liver transplant. Part of the T cell pool may stem from the graft donor.

The V call is TRBV20-1, the J call TRBJ1-4; possible D gene TRBD1, 5 bases. This CDR3 spans 14 amino acids. V was trimmed by 1 base and J by 7 bases, leaving 13 bases between them. Germline V gives CDR1 DFQATT, CDR2 SNEGSKA (reference sequence). The CDR3 sequence is CSARGGDWAEKLFF. The CDR3 nucleotides are TGCAGTGCTAGAGGGGGGGACTGGGCTGAAAAACTGTTTTTT.

This clonotype counts as medium-sized. The chain has TRBV9 and TRBJ2-7; 10 positions match TRBD2. The ends lost 0 bases at V and 4 bases at J; junction bases unmatched: 7. Germline CDR1 is SGDLS and CDR2 is YYNGEE. This CDR3 comprises 16 residues. In DNA, the CDR3 is TGTGCCAGCAGCGTAGGAGCGGGGGGGGTACCTTACGAGCAGTACTTC. Translated, it gives CASSVGAGGVPYEQYF.

A word on this clonotype: A far larger clone differs by one base, so this is likely a read error. The CDR3, as DNA: TGTGCCAGCAGCTTACCACGGCTAGTGGCCCACGAGCAGTTCTTC. Translation gives CASSLPRLVAHEQFF. V is TRBV13 and J is TRBJ2-1; the D is unclear. CDR3 length: 15 amino acids. CDR1 is PRHDT, CDR2 FYEKMQ, per germline (reference sequence). Trimming cost V 2 bases and J 10 bases, with 18 bases left between them.

The gene calls are TRBV6-5 and TRBJ1-2; D possibly corresponds to TRBD1 (5 bases). V lost 2 bases to trimming and J lost 3 bases, with 10 bases between them. Germline CDR1 is MNHEY and CDR2 is SVGAGI. The CDR3 covers 14 residues. CDR3 sequence reads: CASSYAGFDYGYTF. The CDR3 DNA reads as TGTGCCAGCAGTTACGCAGGGTTTGACTATGGCTACACCTTC.

This clonotype was counted a few times. The V and J genes are TRBV12-3 or TRBV12-4 and TRBJ1-5; D gene ambiguous. This CDR3 region has 15 residues. V was cut by 6 bases and J by 2 bases, with 14 bases left in between. The CDR3 protein is CASSFWDGGNQPQHF. For the CDR3, the DNA is TGTGCCAGCAGCTTCTGGGATGGTGGCAATCAGCCCCAGCATTTT.

This clonotype was detected ten times or more. This rearrangement joins TRBV20-1 to TRBJ1-2; D is unclear. The V gene lost 0 bases and the J gene lost 4 bases, with 9 bases spanning the gap. The CDR3 is 13 residues long. From germline, CDR1 is DFQATT and CDR2 SNEGSKA (reference sequence). In DNA, the CDR3 is TGCAGTGCTAGAGATGGAGACCGCTATGGCTACACCTTC. Translation gives CSARDGDRYGYTF.

The CDR3 DNA is TGTGCCAGCAGCCACAGGGGGCCTACCTACGAGCAGTACTTC. Protein sequence: CASSHRGPTYEQYF. The rearrangement uses TRBV27 and TRBJ2-7, with 9 bases lining up with TRBD1. Germline CDR1 MNHEY, CDR2 SMNVEV (reference sequence). Trimming cost V 6 bases and J 2 bases; bases outside gene matches: 5. The CDR3 consists of 14 residues.

By proportion, this clonotype is medium-sized. V usage is TRBV24-1 and J usage is TRBJ1-5; D gene ambiguous. V gave up 1 base and J gave up 5 bases, with 8 bases separating them. The germline gives CDR1 KGHDR, CDR2 SFDVKD. The CDR3 runs 14 residues. CDR3 coding DNA: TGTGCCACCAGTGATTTCCCGGACGATCAGCCCCAGCATTTT. It codes for CATSDFPDDQPQHF.

At least ten counts were recorded for this clonotype. The gene calls are TRBV15 and TRBJ2-3, with D unclear. The CDR3 runs 14 residues. The germline V gene has CDR1 LNHNV and CDR2 YYDKDF (reference sequence). The V gene lost 3 bases and the J gene lost 0 bases, with 7 bases spanning the gap. The CDR3 reads CATSRLGSTDTQYF. The CDR3 DNA sequence: TGTGCCACCAGCAGGCTGGGTAGCACAGATACGCAGTATTTT. The full variable domain, with the rest looked up from reference TRBV15 and TRBJ2-3, is DAMVIQNPRYQVTQFGKPVTLSCSQTLNHNVMYWYQQKSSQAPKLLFHYYDKDFNNEADTPDNFQSRRPNTSFCFLDIRSPGLGDTAMYLCATSRLGSTDTQYFGPGTRLTVL.

Within the sample, this clonotype is medium-sized. V usage is TRBV5-6 and J usage is TRBJ2-7; D ambiguous. The CDR3 covers 15 residues. Trimming took off 3 bases at V and 4 bases at J, with 17 bases between the two ends. Per germline, CDR1 SGHDT and CDR2 YYEEEE. CDR3 amino acids: CASSSTNDGFYEQYF. For the CDR3, the DNA is TGTGCCAGCAGCTCCACAAATGACGGATTTTACGAGCAGTACTTC.

This clonotype is categorized as medium-sized (0.01 to 0.1%). The chain couples TRBV5-5 to TRBJ1-4, with D possibly TRBD1 on 5 matching bases. The CDR3 spans 15 residues. Trimming took off 0 bases at V and 8 bases at J, with 14 bases between the two ends. Germline loops: CDR1 SGHKS, CDR2 YYEKEE (reference sequence). CDR3 DNA sequence: TGTGCCAGCAGCTTGGTTTACGAGGGGCGGGAAAAACTGTTTTTT. Translating it yields CASSLVYEGREKLFF.

Worth noting for this clonotype: A single base is all that separates this from a far larger clone, so a read error is likely. The chain joins TRBV11-2 to TRBJ1-5; 7 bases agree with TRBD1. Germline CDR1 and CDR2: SGHAT and FQNNGV. The CDR3 totals 15 residues. The CDR3: CVSSFEDRSNQPQHF. Written as DNA, the CDR3 is TGTGTCAGCAGCTTTGAGGACAGGAGCAATCAGCCCCAGCATTTT.

This clonotype is termed medium-sized. The CDR3, as DNA: TGTGCCAGCAGTTACTCCACGTCGCGAGCAGATACGCAGTATTTT. Translation: CASSYSTSRADTQYF. The chain combines TRBV6-5 with TRBJ2-3; D remains unclear. From germline, CDR1 is MNHEY and CDR2 SVGAGI. V dropped 0 bases and J dropped 4 bases, with 11 bases sitting between them. The CDR3 is made up of 15 amino acids.

To note about this clonotype: Since a far larger clone is one base different, this is likely a read error. V usage is TRBV10-3 and J usage is TRBJ1-6; D may be TRBD1 (6 bases). CDR1 is ENHRY, CDR2 SYGVKD, per germline. The V end lost 5 bases, the J end lost 10 bases, and 21 bases lay between the germline ends. This CDR3 has 16 residues. CDR3 residues: CAISYSLGGPTSPLHF. The CDR3 coding sequence is TGTGCCATCAGTTACAGTCTGGGGGGGCCTACCTCACCCCTCCACTTT.

This clonotype was counted at least ten times. The chain has TRBV19 and TRBJ2-7; D is uncertain. Germline CDR1 is LNHDA and CDR2 is SQIVND (reference sequence). The length of the CDR3 is 14 residues. Trimming shortened V by 5 bases and J by 2 bases, and 13 bases separated the two germline ends. CDR3 bases: TGTGCCAGTAGTCCCATAATCCCCCCCTACGAGCAGTACTTC. This translates into CASSPIIPPYEQYF.

In its sample, this clonotype was seen once. This clone may be a read error of a much larger clone one base away. V usage is TRBV10-3 and J usage is TRBJ1-2; 9 nucleotides align to TRBD1. The CDR3 has 13 residues. CDR1 is ENHRY, CDR2 SYGVKD, per germline. This CDR3 is CVIEVDRGYGYTF. In DNA, the CDR3 is TGTGTCATCGAAGTAGACAGGGGGTATGGCTACACCTTC.

This clonotype was seen a few times. The rearrangement links TRBV5-4 to TRBJ2-2; D may correspond to TRBD1 or TRBD2 (5 bases each). Trimming stripped 4 bases from V and 4 bases from J, with 14 bases between. CDR1 and CDR2 from the germline V gene are SGHNT and YYREEE (reference sequence). The CDR3 consists of 15 residues. CDR3 region: CASSPIGGGTGELFF. CDR3 nucleotide sequence: TGTGCCAGCAGCCCGATCGGTGGGGGCACCGGGGAGCTGTTTTTT.

This clonotype has a count of ten or more. The V and J genes are TRBV6-2 or TRBV6-3 and TRBJ2-1; 9 positions agree with TRBD2. Looked up from germline, CDR1 is MNHEY and CDR2 is SVGEGT. The CDR3 has 14 amino acids. V shed 5 bases, J shed 6 bases, and the junction held 5 bases outside the gene matches. The CDR3 bases are TGTGCCAGCAGTGCGGGGGGGCCGATCAATGAGCAGTTCTTC. Translated: CASSAGGPINEQFF.

At least ten counts were recorded for this clonotype. The chain combines TRBV12-3 or TRBV12-4 with TRBJ1-6, with TRBD1 identical over 7 bases. Unmatched junction bases numbered 7, after V lost 5 bases and J lost 3 bases. This CDR3 is 16 amino acids long. The CDR3 spells CASSPEDRSYNSPLHF. Here the CDR3 DNA reads TGTGCCAGCAGTCCCGAGGACAGGAGCTATAATTCACCCCTCCACTTT.